This paragraph reports one T cell receptor (beta chain). TCRdb redid the calling of the 5' RACE reads with MiXCR, one entry per CDR3 protein. The sample lists around 690,000 distinct CDR3 sequences; approximately 22% were seen once. Trimming took 5 bases from V and 1 from J, leaving 10 bases between them. Germline loops: CDR1 SGHAT, CDR2 FQNNGV. This CDR3 has 14 residues. This sample is drawn from a study of identical twins. The data also belong to a second study, concerning T cells expressing NK-cell markers. Per that paper: The authors sequenced eight donors, of whom seven were HCMV-seropositive and one was seronegative.

The chain uses TRBV11-2 and TRBJ2-3, with D maybe TRBD2 (5 bases). The clonotype comes from a young woman in good health. Material for sequencing was PBMCs. CDR3 bases: TGTGCCAGCAGCCCCGACTACGGCACAGATACGCAGTATTTT. Its translation is CASSPDYGTDTQYF.